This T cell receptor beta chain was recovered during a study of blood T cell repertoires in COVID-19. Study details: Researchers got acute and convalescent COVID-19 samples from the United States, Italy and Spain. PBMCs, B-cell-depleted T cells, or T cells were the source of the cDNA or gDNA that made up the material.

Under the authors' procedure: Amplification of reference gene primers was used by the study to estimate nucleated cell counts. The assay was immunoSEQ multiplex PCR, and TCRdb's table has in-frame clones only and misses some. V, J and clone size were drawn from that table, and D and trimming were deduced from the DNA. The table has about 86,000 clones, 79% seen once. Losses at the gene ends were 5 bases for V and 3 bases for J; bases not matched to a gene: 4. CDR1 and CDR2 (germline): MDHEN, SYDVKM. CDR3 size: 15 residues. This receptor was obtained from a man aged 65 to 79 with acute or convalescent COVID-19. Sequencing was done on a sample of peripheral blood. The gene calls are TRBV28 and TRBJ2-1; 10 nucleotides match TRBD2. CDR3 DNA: TGTGCCAGCAGTGTCACTAGCGGGGACTACAATGAGCAGTTCTTC. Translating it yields CASSVTSGDYNEQFF.